Presented here are 10 T cell receptor beta chains from one specimen sequenced in a study of blood T cell dynamics during melanoma immunotherapy. The data were produced by immunoSEQ multiplex PCR, yet TCRdb's version contains in-frame clones alone and is incomplete. The sample includes around 3,300 clones, around 92% of them seen just once. Stated time point: pre-treatment baseline. The specimen comprised effector memory CD8+ T cells from blood, sampled from a patient treated with checkpoint blockade. These receptors were taken from a human donor with melanoma.

The chain employs TRBV7-2 and TRBJ2-1, with TRBD2 matching 11 bases. V was pared by 4 bases and J by 3 bases, with 2 bases of the junction left unmatched. This CDR3 is built from 15 residues. Germline lookup yields CDR1 SGHTA and CDR2 FQGNSA. The CDR3 region has the DNA TGTGCCAGCAGCTCTCTAGCGGGGGGCTACAATGAGCAGTTCTTC. As protein: CASSSLAGGYNEQFF.

This clone was seen once. The CDR3 here is CATGSGVSEQYF. The CDR3 DNA is TGTGCCACGGGGTCGGGGGTTTCCGAGCAGTACTTC. The gene calls are TRBV27 and TRBJ2-5, with a possible D match to TRBD2 (6 bases). The J call is uncertain, as TRBJ2-7 better fits the DNA end. This CDR3 has 12 amino acids. Germline V lookup: CDR1 MNHEY, CDR2 SMNVEV (reference sequence).

This chain joins TRBV6-1 and TRBJ1-1; 9 bases align to TRBD1. V was pared by 4 bases and J by 5 bases, with 8 bases of the junction left unmatched. The CDR3 has 15 amino acids. Germline V gene lookup returns CDR1 MNHNS and CDR2 SASEGT. CDR3 DNA: TGTGCCAGCAGTGGAAGCCGGGACAGGGATACTGAAGCTTTCTTT. Translation gives CASSGSRDRDTEAFF.

The V call is TRBV5-1, the J call TRBJ2-7, with D hard to call. Germline V gene sequence: CDR1 SGHRS, CDR2 YFSETQ. The CDR3 consists of 12 residues. V was pared by 3 bases and J by 2 bases, with 6 bases between. The CDR3 sequence: CASSSPPYEQYF. CDR3 sequence (DNA): TGCGCCAGCAGCTCCCCTCCCTACGAGCAGTACTTC.

This chain connects TRBV2 to TRBJ2-5, with D possibly matching TRBD2 (6 bases). With 8 bases removed from V and 0 bases from J, the gap between germline ends came to 16 bases. Germline V gene data show CDR1 as SNHLY and CDR2 as FYNNEI. The CDR3 runs to 15 residues. CDR3 in DNA: TGTGCCAGCGGAAAGCGTGTAGCGGACCAAGAGACCCAGTACTTC. This sequence encodes CASGKRVADQETQYF.

This rearrangement joins TRBV28 to TRBJ2-7; unclear D gene. Germline assignment: CDR1 MDHEN and CDR2 SYDVKM. CDR3 length equals 13 residues. V was shortened by 5 bases and J by 2 bases, with 10 bases between the two germline ends. The DNA of the CDR3 is TGTGCCAGCAGTCCCCATCAAACCTACGAGCAGTACTTC. Amino acids: CASSPHQTYEQYF.

V gene TRBV19 combines with J gene TRBJ2-1; D possibly matches TRBD1 or TRBD2 (5 bases each). This CDR3 is built from 12 residues. Trimming cost V 7 bases and J 9 bases, with 13 bases left between them. Germline loops: CDR1 LNHDA, CDR2 SQIVND (reference sequence). CDR3 nucleotides: TGTGCCAGTACCCGGACTGGGACTGAGCAGTTCTTC. Its protein is CASTRTGTEQFF.

V is TRBV30 and J is TRBJ1-1, with D uncertain. The CDR3 covers 13 residues. Germline V gene sequence: CDR1 GTSNPN, CDR2 SVGIG (reference sequence). V lost 4 bases to trimming and J lost 0 bases, with 9 bases between them. CDR3 bases: TGTGCCTGGACGCTAGTACTGAACACTGAAGCTTTCTTT. This translates into CAWTLVLNTEAFF.

The chain couples TRBV18 to TRBJ1-5; no clear D gene. Germline V lookup: CDR1 KGHSH, CDR2 LQKENI. V was pared by 3 bases and J by 1 base, with 13 bases between. CDR3 length: 16 residues. CDR3 in amino acids: CASSPYEGWSNQPQHF. CDR3 DNA: TGTGCCAGCTCACCTTACGAGGGATGGAGCAATCAGCCCCAGCATTTT.

The J gene is TRBJ2-7, the V gene TRBV5-1; 7 nucleotides agree with TRBD1. Trimming removed 2 bases from V and 2 bases from J; junction bases left unmatched: 4. The CDR3 length is 14 residues. CDR1 and CDR2 from the germline V gene are SGHRS and YFSETQ. This CDR3 reads CASSFGGQPYEQYF. CDR3 in DNA: TGCGCCAGCAGCTTTGGGGGACAGCCCTACGAGCAGTACTTC.